This T cell receptor (beta chain) derives from a study of beta chain features in type 1 diabetes. Expressed TCRB transcripts were sequenced, since all the RNA that had been isolated was reverse transcribed. The protocol was immunoSEQ multiplex PCR, while the TCRdb copy is restricted to in-frame clones and leaves out a portion. The sample yields 400,000 or so clones, roughly 9.8% seen once. V lost 4 bases and J lost 3, with 13 bases in between. The germline gives CDR1 SNHLY, CDR2 FYNNEI. This CDR3 has 14 amino acids. CD45RO/CCR7/CD25/CD127/CD95/CD27 sorting isolated CD4+ naive, central memory, regulatory and stem cell-like memory cells. Once sorted, every population was more than 95% pure. Overall study findings and caveats: In all four CD4+ subsets, TCRB CDR3 length was significantly, moderately reduced in type 1 diabetes. Diminished insertions and augmented deletions at VDJ junctions characterized type 1 diabetes patients.

This clone was counted at least ten times. Antigen specificity is unknown. Sequencing was carried out using central memory CD4+ T cells from blood. V usage is TRBV2 and J usage is TRBJ2-7; the D gene is possibly TRBD1 (6 bases). The TCR comes from a young man with type 1 diabetes. The CDR3 loop is CASSGQGQRYEQYF. CDR3 nucleotides: TGTGCCAGCAGTGGGCAGGGGCAGCGCTACGAGCAGTACTTC.